Sequencing of this T cell receptor beta chain was carried out in a study of T-cell reconstitution after alpha-beta-depleted transplantation in children. Preparation of the TCRbeta library was carried out with unique molecular identifiers. One entry per CDR3 protein, called by TCRdb with MiXCR from the PCR reads. This sample has 45,000 or so distinct CDR3 sequences, with around 56% found just once. Comments on this clonotype: Its antigen is unidentified.

This CDR3 contains 11 residues. Deletions cut 3 bases from V and 4 bases from J, with 6 bases between. CDR1 and CDR2 (germline): SQVTM, ANQGSEA. General study points: Alpha-beta T cells about two months after transplant reportedly derived from several hundred expanded graft clones. Several patients had high TCRbeta diversity at day 60; it came from surviving recipient T cells and thymic progenitors. By one year post-transplant, T-cell counts and diversity largely arose from T cells that were newly produced.

This material consisted of peripheral blood, taken before TCRalphabeta/CD19-depleted stem cell transplant. The chain combines TRBV29-1 with TRBJ1-2, with a weak D call TRBD1 (5 bases). The clonotype originates from a boy under two years old with SCID, due to receive a stem cell transplant. The CDR3 region is CSVEDIYGYTF. In DNA form, the CDR3 reads TGCAGCGTTGAGGACATCTATGGCTACACCTTC.